This T cell receptor beta chain was sequenced for a study of cytomegalovirus exposure and HLA in healthy donors. Looking at the study overall: Early released data comprised tens of millions of unique TCRs from HLA-typed donors.

CDR1 is SGHRS and CDR2 is YFSETQ in the germline V gene. CDR3 length: 13 amino acids. V was clipped by 2 bases and J by 8 bases; unmatched bases: 6. General study results and limits: Among TCR beta chains, those listed as cytomegalovirus-associated numbered more than 150. In a later analysis, at a false discovery rate of 0.05, approximately 18,000 TCR beta sequences were associated with HLA alleles.

The PCR ran on 60 Vbeta and 13 Jbeta primers. Generated by immunoSEQ multiplex PCR, the TCRdb table keeps only in-frame clones and is missing some. The sample lists approximately 160,000 clones; just over 75% were seen once. With respect to this clone: Antigen: not known.

This chain links TRBV5-1 with TRBJ1-2; TRBD1 agrees at 7 bases. The sequence came from a man in his forties in good health and CMV-seronegative. The sequencing sample was made of PBMCs. The CDR3 protein is CASSFGRGYGYTF. The CDR3 DNA reads TGCGCCAGCAGCTTCGGCAGGGGGTACGGCTACACCTTC. Looking up the rest from reference TRBV5-1 and TRBJ1-2 gives the full variable domain: KAGVTQTPRYLIKTRGQQVTLSCSPISGHRSVSWYQQTPGQGLQFLFEYFSETQRNKGNFPGRFSGRQFSNSRSEMNVSTLELGDSALYLCASSFGRGYGYTFGSGTRLTVV.